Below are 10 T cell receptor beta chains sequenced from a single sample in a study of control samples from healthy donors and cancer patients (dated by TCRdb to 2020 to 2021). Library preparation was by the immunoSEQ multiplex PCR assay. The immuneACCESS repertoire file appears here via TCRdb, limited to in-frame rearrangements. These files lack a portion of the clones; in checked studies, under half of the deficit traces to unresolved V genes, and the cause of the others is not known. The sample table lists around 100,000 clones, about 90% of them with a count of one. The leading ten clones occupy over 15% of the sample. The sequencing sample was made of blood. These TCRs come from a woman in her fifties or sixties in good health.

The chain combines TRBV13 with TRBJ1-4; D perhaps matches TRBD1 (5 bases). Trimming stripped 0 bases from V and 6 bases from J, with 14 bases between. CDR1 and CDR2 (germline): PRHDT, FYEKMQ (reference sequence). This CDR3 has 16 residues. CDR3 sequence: CASSLGASGRHEKLFF. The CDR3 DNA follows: TGTGCCAGCAGCTTAGGAGCTTCGGGACGGCATGAAAAACTGTTTTTT.

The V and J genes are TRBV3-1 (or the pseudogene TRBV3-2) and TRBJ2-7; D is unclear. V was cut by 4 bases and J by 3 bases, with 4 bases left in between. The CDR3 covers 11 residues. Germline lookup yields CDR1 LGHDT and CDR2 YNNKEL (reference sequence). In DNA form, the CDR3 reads TGTGCCAGCAGCCGGAGCTACGAGCAGTACTTC. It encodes CASSRSYEQYF.

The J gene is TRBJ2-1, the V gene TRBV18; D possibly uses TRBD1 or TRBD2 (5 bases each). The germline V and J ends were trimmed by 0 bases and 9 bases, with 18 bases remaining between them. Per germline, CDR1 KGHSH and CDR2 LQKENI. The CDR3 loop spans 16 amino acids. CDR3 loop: CASSPPVSGDPAEQFF. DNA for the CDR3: TGTGCCAGCTCACCACCGGTATCCGGGGACCCCGCTGAGCAGTTCTTC.

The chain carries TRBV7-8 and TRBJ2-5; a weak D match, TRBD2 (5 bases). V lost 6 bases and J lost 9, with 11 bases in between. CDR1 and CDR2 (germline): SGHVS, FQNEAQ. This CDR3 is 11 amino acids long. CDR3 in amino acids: CASSKKAAQYF. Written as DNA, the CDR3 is TGTGCCAGCAGTAAAAAAGCGGCCCAGTACTTC.

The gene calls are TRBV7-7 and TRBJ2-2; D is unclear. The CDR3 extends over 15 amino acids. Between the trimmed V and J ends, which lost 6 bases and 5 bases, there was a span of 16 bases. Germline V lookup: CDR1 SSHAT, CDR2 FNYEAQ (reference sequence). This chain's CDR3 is CASSQTFVGTGELFF. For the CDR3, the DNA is TGTGCCAGCAGTCAGACTTTCGTTGGAACCGGGGAGCTGTTTTTT.

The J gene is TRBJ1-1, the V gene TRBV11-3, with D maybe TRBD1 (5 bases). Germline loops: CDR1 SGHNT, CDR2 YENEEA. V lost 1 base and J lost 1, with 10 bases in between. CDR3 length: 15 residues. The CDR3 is CASSLGGSQNTEAFF. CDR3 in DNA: TGTGCCAGCAGCTTAGGGGGCAGCCAGAACACTGAAGCTTTCTTT.

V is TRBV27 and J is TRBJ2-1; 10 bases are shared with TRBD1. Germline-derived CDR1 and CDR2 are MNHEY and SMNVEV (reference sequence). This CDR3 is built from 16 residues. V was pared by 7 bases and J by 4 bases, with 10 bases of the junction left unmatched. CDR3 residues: CASTYSWDRGYNEQFF. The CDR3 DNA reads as TGTGCCAGCACCTACTCATGGGACAGGGGATACAATGAGCAGTTCTTC.

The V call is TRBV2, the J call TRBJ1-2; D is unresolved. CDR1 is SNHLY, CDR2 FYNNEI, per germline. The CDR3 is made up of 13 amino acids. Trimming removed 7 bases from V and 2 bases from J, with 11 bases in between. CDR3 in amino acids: CASTSQINYGYTF. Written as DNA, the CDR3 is TGTGCCAGCACCTCACAGATAAACTATGGCTACACCTTC.

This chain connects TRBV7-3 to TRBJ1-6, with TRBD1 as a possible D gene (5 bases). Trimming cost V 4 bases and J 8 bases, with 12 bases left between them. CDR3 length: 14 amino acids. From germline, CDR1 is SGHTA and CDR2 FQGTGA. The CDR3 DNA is TGTGCCAGCAGCTCGAGTGGAGGGGATTCACCCCTCCACTTT. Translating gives CASSSSGGDSPLHF. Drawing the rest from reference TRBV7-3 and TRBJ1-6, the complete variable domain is GAGVSQTPSNKVTEKGKYVELRCDPISGHTALYWYRQSLGQGPEFLIYFQGTGAADDSGLPNDRFFAVRPEGSVSTLKIQRTERGDSAVYLCASSSSGGDSPLHFGNGTRLTVT.

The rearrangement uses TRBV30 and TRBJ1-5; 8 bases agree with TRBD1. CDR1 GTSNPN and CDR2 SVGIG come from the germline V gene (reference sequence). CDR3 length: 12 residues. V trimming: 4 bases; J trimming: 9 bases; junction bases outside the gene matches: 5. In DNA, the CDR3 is TGTGCCTGGAAACAGGGGGGAGGGCCCCAGCATTTT. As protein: CAWKQGGGPQHF.